Following are 24 T cell receptor beta chains from one sample sequenced in a study of blood T cell repertoires in COVID-19 (dated by TCRdb to about 2020). Library prep was done by the immunoSEQ multiplex PCR assay. This immuneACCESS table, as held by TCRdb, lists in-frame sequences with V and J called but not all clones. Of the missing ones, under half trace to an unresolved V gene in checked studies; the others have no known cause. The sample table lists 150,000 or so clones, approximately 84% of them with a count of one. The top ten constitute roughly 20% of the sample. Sample: peripheral blood. The receptor source for this set is a woman of 80 years or more with acute or convalescent COVID-19.

V and J are TRBV5-6 and TRBJ1-1, with D tentatively TRBD1 (6 bases). The CDR3 has 15 amino acids. Germline CDR1 and CDR2: SGHDT and YYEEEE. The ends were cut back, 3 bases at V and 1 base at J, with 13 bases in the middle. The CDR3 coding sequence is TGTGCCAGCAGCTCCCTTGGACAGAAGAACACTGAAGCTTTCTTT. It translates to CASSSLGQKNTEAFF.

The gene calls are TRBV6-1 and TRBJ2-7, with 12 bases that match TRBD2. The ends lost 6 bases at V and 3 bases at J; junction bases unmatched: 6. The CDR3 is 15 amino acids. Germline V CDR1 and CDR2: MNHNS, SASEGT. DNA of the CDR3: TGTGCCAGCAGGGGACTAGCGGGCCTGTTCTACGAGCAGTACTTC. Protein: CASRGLAGLFYEQYF.

The chain uses TRBV3-1 (or the pseudogene TRBV3-2) and TRBJ2-5, with 13 bases matching TRBD2. The CDR3 length is 19 residues. Looked up from germline, CDR1 is LGHDT and CDR2 is YNNKEL (reference sequence). V shed 6 bases and J 5 bases; nucleotides not matched to a gene: 18. CDR3 sequence reads: CASSPTSGRVFSLPETQYF. Here the CDR3 DNA reads TGTGCCAGCAGTCCCACTAGCGGGAGGGTCTTCTCGCTGCCGGAGACCCAGTACTTC.

The J gene is TRBJ1-5, the V gene TRBV30; D gene unclear. Germline values: CDR1 GTSNPN, CDR2 SVGIG (reference sequence). CDR3 length equals 13 residues. V dropped 2 bases and J dropped 2 bases, with 7 bases sitting between them. The CDR3 bases are TGTGCCTGGAGTACTCAGGGCAATCAGCCCCAGCATTTT. Translated, it gives CAWSTQGNQPQHF.

The chain joins TRBV5-5 to TRBJ2-6; D not resolved. Trimming took 7 bases from V and 3 from J, leaving 8 bases between them. CDR3 length: 13 residues. The V gene's germline CDR1 is SGHKS and CDR2 YYEKEE (reference sequence). CDR3 sequence: CASQLSGANVLTF. CDR3 nucleotides: TGTGCCAGCCAACTTAGTGGGGCCAACGTCCTGACTTTC.

This chain uses TRBV13 with TRBJ2-2; TRBD1 might be the D (5 bases). CDR3 size: 15 residues. CDR1 is PRHDT and CDR2 is FYEKMQ in the germline V gene (reference sequence). The germline V and J ends were trimmed by 3 bases and 2 bases, with 10 bases remaining between them. CDR3 sequence reads: CASSFKGRNTGELFF. CDR3 coding DNA: TGTGCCAGCAGCTTTAAGGGGCGAAACACCGGGGAGCTGTTTTTT.

The V call is TRBV11-2, the J call TRBJ2-1; 9 bases fit TRBD1. The trim removed 1 base at V and 4 bases at J, leaving 8 bases unmatched. In germline, CDR1 is SGHAT, CDR2 FQNNGV. This CDR3 is built from 17 residues. CDR3 region: CASSLGGGQGRYNEQFF. CDR3 DNA sequence: TGTGCCAGCAGCTTAGGAGGGGGACAGGGAAGATACAATGAGCAGTTCTTC.

The chain links TRBV7-9 to TRBJ1-6; TRBD1 matches 11 bases. The V segment lost 5 bases and the J segment 9 bases; nucleotides outside the gene matches: 6. This CDR3 is built from 15 residues. From germline, CDR1 is SEHNR and CDR2 FQNEAQ (reference sequence). The CDR3 here is CASSPGTGGSSPLHF. CDR3 DNA sequence: TGTGCCAGCAGCCCGGGGACAGGGGGAAGTTCACCCCTCCACTTT.

A single count supports this clone. The chain employs TRBV2 and TRBJ1-5, with D possibly being TRBD1 (5 bases). The CDR3 has 14 amino acids. From germline, CDR1 is SNHLY and CDR2 FYNNEI. V was shortened by 4 bases and J by 0 bases, with 7 bases between the two germline ends. The CDR3 nucleotides are TGTGCCAGCAGTGGACAGAATAGCAATCAGCCCCAGCATTTT. This encodes CASSGQNSNQPQHF.

The chain recombines TRBV6-5 with TRBJ1-6; D not resolved. V was pared by 4 bases and J by 16 bases, with 11 bases between. The CDR3 loop spans 11 amino acids. Germline CDR1 reads MNHEY; CDR2 reads SVGAGI. For the CDR3, the DNA is TGTGCCAGCAGTTCGAAATCGGGACTCCACTTT. As protein: CASSSKSGLHF.

This rearrangement joins TRBV9 to TRBJ2-3, with TRBD2 matching over 8 bases. CDR1 and CDR2 from the germline V gene are SGDLS and YYNGEE. This CDR3 contains 14 residues. J was trimmed by 1 base and V by 4 bases; bases with no gene match: 2. The chain's CDR3 is CASSLLAGTDTQYF. The DNA of the CDR3 is TGTGCCAGCAGCTTACTAGCGGGCACAGATACGCAGTATTTT.

This chain uses TRBV30 with TRBJ1-2, with no clear D. Germline CDR1 and CDR2: GTSNPN and SVGIG (reference sequence). V was cut by 0 bases and J by 8 bases, with 7 bases left in between. This CDR3 has 11 residues. The CDR3 here is CAWSVGAGYTF. CDR3 nucleotides: TGTGCCTGGAGTGTAGGAGCCGGCTACACCTTC.

V gene TRBV5-5 combines with J gene TRBJ2-1; TRBD2 might be the D (6 bases). There are 20 residues in the CDR3. From germline, CDR1 is SGHKS and CDR2 YYEKEE (reference sequence). Between the trimmed V and J ends, which lost 6 bases and 0 bases, there was a span of 28 bases. The CDR3, as DNA: TGTGCCAGCACCTTCCTCCCCCACGCCGGGACTGAAGGCTCCTACAATGAGCAGTTCTTC. Translated, it gives CASTFLPHAGTEGSYNEQFF. Together with reference TRBV5-5 and TRBJ2-1, the CDR3 gives the full variable domain: DAGVTQSPTHLIKTRGQQVTLRCSPISGHKSVSWYQQVLGQGPQFIFQYYEKEERGRGNFPDRFSARQFPNYSSELNVNALLLGDSALYLCASTFLPHAGTEGSYNEQFFGPGTRLTVL.

The genes are TRBV2 and TRBJ2-7, with a possible D match to TRBD2 (5 bases). V was clipped by 4 bases and J by 2 bases, with 18 bases between them. CDR1 is SNHLY, CDR2 FYNNEI, per germline. The CDR3 extends over 16 amino acids. This chain's CDR3 is CASSVHSGSLAYEQYF. The CDR3 DNA follows: TGTGCCAGCAGTGTCCATAGTGGGTCACTAGCCTACGAGCAGTACTTC.

This clone has just a few counts. This chain joins TRBV7-9 and TRBJ1-2; the D is unclear. Trimming cost V 1 base and J 0 bases, with 6 bases left between them. The CDR3 loop spans 14 amino acids. Germline assignment: CDR1 SEHNR and CDR2 FQNEAQ (reference sequence). CDR3 nucleotides: TGTGCCAGCAGCTTAGACCAGTCTAACTATGGCTACACCTTC. It is translated as CASSLDQSNYGYTF.

The V gene is TRBV7-9, the J gene TRBJ1-3; maybe TRBD1 (6 bases). Germline values: CDR1 SEHNR, CDR2 FQNEAQ (reference sequence). The CDR3 is made up of 12 amino acids. The CDR3, as DNA: TGTGCAGGGTCGTCAGGGGCATACACCATATATTTT. It translates to CAGSSGAYTIYF.

V usage is TRBV11-2 and J usage is TRBJ1-5; possibly TRBD1 for D (5 bases). This CDR3 has 19 residues. The germline V gene encodes CDR1 SGHAT and CDR2 FQNNGV. The V end was cut by 5 bases, the J end by 0 bases, with 23 bases between. The CDR3 bases are TGTGCCAGCAGCGTATCCGGGCTGCGCAGGGCATTTAGCAATCAGCCCCAGCATTTT. The encoded protein is CASSVSGLRRAFSNQPQHF.

V usage is TRBV6-5 and J usage is TRBJ1-2; TRBD1 matches 9 bases. With 5 bases clipped from V and 7 bases from J, the junction kept 8 bases outside the gene matches. The CDR3 runs 14 residues. Germline V gene data show CDR1 as MNHEY and CDR2 as SVGAGI. The CDR3 sequence is CASSRPGQGSGYTF. In DNA form, the CDR3 reads TGTGCCAGCAGTCGGCCGGGACAGGGTTCTGGCTACACCTTC.

This chain uses TRBV10-2 with TRBJ1-4, with 8 bases fitting TRBD1. V gave up 10 bases and J gave up 6 bases; unmatched junction bases: 10. CDR3 size: 14 residues. Germline V gene sequence: CDR1 WSHSY, CDR2 SAAADI. The CDR3 coding sequence is TGCGCCACTTCAACGGGGACAGGATATGAAAAACTGTTTTTT. Its translation: CATSTGTGYEKLFF.

The chain uses TRBV6-5 and TRBJ2-7; D is perhaps TRBD2 (6 bases). Germline values: CDR1 MNHEY, CDR2 SVGAGI. The CDR3 length is 13 residues. Trimming pared 0 bases from V and 11 bases from J, leaving 14 bases between. This CDR3 reads CASSYSGGDQEYF. The CDR3 DNA reads as TGTGCCAGCAGTTACTCGGGCGGGGATCAAGAGTACTTC.

The chain uses TRBV20-1 and TRBJ2-7; TRBD2 is a possible D gene (6 bases). The germline V and J ends were trimmed by 3 bases and 3 bases, with 15 bases remaining between them. CDR1 and CDR2 (germline): DFQATT, SNEGSKA (reference sequence). The CDR3 contains 14 residues. The DNA for the CDR3 is TGCAGTGCTAGTCCGGGACTCGCGTTCTACGAGCAGTACTTC. It encodes CSASPGLAFYEQYF.

The rearrangement links TRBV5-1 to TRBJ2-3; D perhaps matches TRBD2 (6 bases). V was cut by 4 bases and J by 6 bases, with 15 bases left in between. Germline CDR1 reads SGHRS; CDR2 reads YFSETQ. The CDR3 has 14 residues. CDR3 bases: TGCGCCAGCAGCACTACGGTGGAGGGGGATACGCAGTATTTT. Residues: CASSTTVEGDTQYF.

The CDR3 region is CASSQSPAGTTGELFF. The CDR3, as DNA: TGTGCCAGCAGCCAATCCCCGGCCGGGACTACCGGGGAGCTGTTTTTT. V and J are TRBV4-2 and TRBJ2-2; tentative D call: TRBD2 (6 bases). V shed 2 bases and J shed 5 bases, with 15 bases lying between them. The CDR3 totals 16 residues. CDR1 is LGHNA, CDR2 YNFKEQ, per germline.

The chain combines TRBV6-2 or TRBV6-3 with TRBJ2-5; tentative D call: TRBD2 (6 bases). This CDR3 is 14 amino acids long. CDR1 MNHEY and CDR2 SVGEGT come from the germline V gene. V lost 5 bases, J lost 2 bases, and 12 bases lay in between. The CDR3 DNA is TGTGCCAGCAGTGCAACTAGCCGACAAGAGACCCAGTACTTC. This encodes CASSATSRQETQYF.